A selection of T cell receptor beta chains follows, all from one sample in a study of blood T cell repertoires in COVID-19. Sequencing used immunoSEQ multiplex PCR; TCRdb keeps in-frame clones, though not all of them. Of a few hundred thousand clones in the sample, 82% were seen once. The sequenced sample consisted of peripheral blood. The receptor set was obtained from a woman under 30 with acute or convalescent COVID-19. CDR3s leave out the opening cysteine and the closing phenylalanine or tryptophan. The order of the fields is V gene, CDR3 protein.

V gene: TRBV7-3; CDR3 protein: ASSWGQGEYNEQF
V gene: TRBV25-1; CDR3 protein: ASSEGQGWDQPQH
V gene: TRBV14; CDR3 protein: ASSQEWVASSSGNTIY
V gene: TRBV5-1; CDR3 protein: ASSLGQVYGYT
V gene: TRBV19; CDR3 protein: ASSKPWDRGPNTEAF
V gene: TRBV30; CDR3 protein: AWDPDRGSDEQY
V gene: TRBV15; CDR3 protein: ATSREIDSSYEQY
V gene: TRBV5-4; CDR3 protein: ASSLPPGNTGELF
V gene: TRBV7-9; CDR3 protein: ASSNVQGMNTEAF
V gene: TRBV28; CDR3 protein: ASSFGTETYEQY
V gene: TRBV28; CDR3 protein: ASSPQVGKGFREQY
V gene: TRBV10-2; CDR3 protein: ASSELGGEETQY
V gene: TRBV4-3; CDR3 protein: ASSQDPTRGDSPLH
V gene: TRBV28; CDR3 protein: ASSPTGGAIGNTIY
V gene: TRBV6-2/TRBV6-3; CDR3 protein: ASSENRDLLNSYEQY
V gene: TRBV2; CDR3 protein: ASRPRGFEKLF
V gene: TRBV24-1; CDR3 protein: ATRGQPGQNTGELF
V gene: TRBV5-1; CDR3 protein: ASSPVTGSEKLF
V gene: TRBV9; CDR3 protein: ASSVASGARANEKLF
V gene: TRBV5-1; CDR3 protein: ASSWGLGGSYEQY
V gene: TRBV6-5; CDR3 protein: ASSYSAVSYEQY
V gene: TRBV5-1; CDR3 protein: ASSPGGNQPQH
V gene: TRBV3-1/TRBV3-2; CDR3 protein: ASSQDPPGLAGNNEQF
V gene: TRBV10-3; CDR3 protein: AISESGLVQETQY
V gene: TRBV30; CDR3 protein: AWRGGAKNIQY
V gene: TRBV21-1; CDR3 protein: ASSRGAGSHSDTQY
V gene: TRBV7-9; CDR3 protein: ASTLSGARRDEQY
V gene: TRBV29-1; CDR3 protein: SGLDRPGTTDTQY
V gene: TRBV7-9; CDR3 protein: ASSSSWDRLNTEAF
V gene: TRBV11-2; CDR3 protein: ASSSLTGNTGELF
V gene: TRBV6-2/TRBV6-3; CDR3 protein: ASSNRSRGYT
V gene: TRBV10-3; CDR3 protein: AIGEGLGDGYT
V gene: TRBV21-1; CDR3 protein: ASSSRTGGASGDEKLF
V gene: TRBV10-3; CDR3 protein: AISEPGLSRNTGELF
V gene: TRBV6-5; CDR3 protein: ASSTAGPPMEQF
V gene: TRBV3-1/TRBV3-2; CDR3 protein: ASSQDSSPLH
V gene: TRBV7-9; CDR3 protein: ASSHDRMNTEAF
V gene: TRBV19; CDR3 protein: ASNEKMDSRLSPLH
V gene: TRBV9; CDR3 protein: ASTPGGRPNEKLF
V gene: TRBV27; CDR3 protein: ASSSPRLAGKANTGELF
V gene: TRBV6-6; CDR3 protein: ASSYEMTGNTIY
V gene: TRBV11-3; CDR3 protein: ASSLGAEYEQY
V gene: TRBV3-1/TRBV3-2; CDR3 protein: ASSQGAGVTLAKNIQY
V gene: TRBV6-2/TRBV6-3; CDR3 protein: ASSYSTANTEAF
V gene: TRBV6-6; CDR3 protein: ASQAGKNTGELF
V gene: TRBV5-1; CDR3 protein: ASGLAGGPGTGELF
V gene: TRBV12-3/TRBV12-4; CDR3 protein: ASTGLGGETQY
V gene: TRBV5-1; CDR3 protein: ASSLYGFGETQY
V gene: TRBV19; CDR3 protein: ASSILQGDWGGYT
V gene: TRBV7-8; CDR3 protein: ASSFPQDMGLAASTDTQY